The sequence of this TCR beta chain was determined in a study of blood T cell dynamics during melanoma immunotherapy. Study context: Patients with metastatic melanoma got pembrolizumab or nivolumab-ipilimumab as first-line care.

Time point given: week 3, after first cycle of checkpoint inhibitor. Blood was drawn before treatment and at week 3 after checkpoint blockade. Disease control meant complete response, partial response or stable disease at 12 weeks. Each bulk PBMC sample had roughly 350 ng DNA loaded. Method: immunoSEQ multiplex PCR; TCRdb's copy keeps in-frame clones and lacks some. This table holds around 6,700 clones, 80% to 90% found once. V lost 5 bases and J 4 bases, leaving 15 bases between the germline ends. This CDR3 contains 14 residues. In germline, CDR1 is SGHNT, CDR2 YYREEE (reference sequence). Sequencing was performed on blood, taken from a patient treated with checkpoint blockade. The receptor was isolated from a human donor with melanoma. Some clones in this sample may be carry-over from other donors' samples. This chain links TRBV5-4 with TRBJ2-5, with a tentative D call TRBD1 (5 bases). CDR3 in DNA: TGTGCCAGCAGTCGCTCGCAGGGAATAGAGACCCAGTACTTC. It codes for CASSRSQGIETQYF.